Listed here are 14 T cell receptor beta chains from one sample, sequenced in a study of beta chain features in type 1 diabetes. Study results and limitations: Shortening that was moderate but significant affected the TCRB CDR3s of Type 1 diabetes patients in all four CD4+ subsets.

Every isolated RNA sample was fully reverse transcribed, so sequencing captured expressed TCRB transcripts. Assay: immunoSEQ multiplex PCR; the TCRdb copy retains only in-frame clones and omits some. The sample lists hundreds of thousands of clones; over 10% were seen once. Their specific antigens are unknown. Source material: naive CD4+ T cells from blood. These receptors were obtained from a man aged 18 to 30 with type 1 diabetes.

The table lists this clone with a few counts. V is TRBV30 and J is TRBJ2-7; no clear D gene. Germline V gives CDR1 GTSNPN, CDR2 SVGIG (reference sequence). The CDR3 is 11 amino acids. V was pared by 1 base and J by 7 bases, with 8 bases between. Here the CDR3 reads CAWSEGMEQYF. For the CDR3, the DNA is TGTGCCTGGAGTGAAGGTATGGAGCAGTACTTC.

Only a few counts were recorded for this clone. This sample includes further DNA sequences coding for the same CDR3. The rearrangement joins TRBV18 to TRBJ2-1; unclear D gene. The germline gives CDR1 KGHSH, CDR2 LQKENI. This CDR3 contains 12 residues. The germline V and J ends were trimmed by 1 base and 6 bases, with 4 bases remaining between them. CDR3: CASSPQGNEQFF. The CDR3 nucleotides read TGTGCCAGCTCACCACAGGGCAATGAGCAGTTCTTC.

The V call is TRBV7-3, the J call TRBJ2-5; 13 bases map to TRBD2. From germline, CDR1 is SGHTA and CDR2 FQGTGA. The CDR3 is 16 amino acids. Trimming at V came to 4 bases and at J to 4 bases, leaving 6 bases not matched to a gene. CDR3: CASSSGLAGATETQYF. The CDR3 region has the DNA TGTGCCAGCAGCTCCGGACTAGCGGGGGCCACAGAGACCCAGTACTTC.

The chain combines TRBV4-1 with TRBJ1-2, with D perhaps TRBD1 (5 bases). The germline gives CDR1 MGHRA, CDR2 YSYEKL. V was trimmed by 0 bases and J by 8 bases, leaving 16 bases between them. The CDR3 runs 15 residues. In DNA form, the CDR3 reads TGCGCCAGCAGCCAAGAGTATAGGGGCGCGGGGGGCTACACCTTC. Translation: CASSQEYRGAGGYTF.

The chain combines TRBV27 with TRBJ1-5; no definite D call. CDR3 length: 15 amino acids. Trimming removed 8 bases at V and 0 bases at J, with 14 bases between. Looked up from germline, CDR1 is MNHEY and CDR2 is SMNVEV (reference sequence). The CDR3 protein is CASALQAYSNQPQHF. CDR3 nucleotide sequence: TGTGCCAGCGCCCTGCAGGCTTATAGCAATCAGCCCCAGCATTTT.

This rearrangement joins TRBV27 to TRBJ1-3; 7 bases line up with TRBD1. V dropped 5 bases and J dropped 2; count of bases not matched to a gene: 3. The CDR3 sequence is 14 residues long. Per germline, CDR1 MNHEY and CDR2 SMNVEV (reference sequence). The CDR3 spells CASSDRAAGNTIYF. As DNA, the CDR3 is TGTGCCAGCAGTGACAGGGCTGCTGGAAACACCATATATTTT.

The chain uses TRBV27 and TRBJ2-7; D is possibly TRBD1 (6 bases). The V end was cut by 5 bases, the J end by 2 bases, with 16 bases between. The CDR3 runs to 15 residues. CDR1 is MNHEY and CDR2 is SMNVEV in the germline V gene (reference sequence). CDR3 sequence reads: CASSRYRDPTYEQYF. The CDR3 DNA follows: TGTGCCAGCAGTCGATACAGGGACCCTACCTACGAGCAGTACTTC.

This clone was seen only a few times. This chain links TRBV2 with TRBJ1-2; 7 bases map to TRBD1. Per germline, CDR1 SNHLY and CDR2 FYNNEI. The CDR3 is 14 amino acids. V gave up 1 base and J gave up 5 bases; unmatched junction bases: 4. The CDR3 sequence is CASSEEGALYGYTF. CDR3 bases: TGTGCCAGCAGTGAAGAGGGGGCCCTTTATGGCTACACCTTC.

This clone was seen only a few times. The rearrangement uses TRBV30 and TRBJ2-7; D remains ambiguous. The CDR3 sequence is 12 residues long. The ends were cut back, 0 bases at V and 5 bases at J, with 8 bases in the middle. In germline, CDR1 is GTSNPN, CDR2 SVGIG (reference sequence). The CDR3 DNA reads TGTGCCTGGAGTGTCTGGGGAAACGAGCAGTACTTC. Translated, it gives CAWSVWGNEQYF.

The rearrangement uses TRBV29-1 and TRBJ2-1; 11 positions agree with TRBD2. The CDR3 is 15 residues long. Looked up from germline, CDR1 is SQVTM and CDR2 is ANQGSEA. V lost 4 bases, J lost 6 bases, and 8 bases stayed unmatched. The CDR3: CSVASLAGAINEQFF. In DNA, the CDR3 is TGCAGCGTTGCGTCACTAGCGGGGGCCATCAATGAGCAGTTCTTC.

This clone was detected only a few times. The V gene is TRBV27, the J gene TRBJ2-1, with D perhaps matching TRBD1 or TRBD2 (5 bases each). The CDR3 has 13 residues. In germline, CDR1 is MNHEY, CDR2 SMNVEV (reference sequence). V lost 6 bases and J 4 bases, leaving 10 bases between the germline ends. CDR3 sequence: CASSGAPYNEQFF. For the CDR3, the DNA is TGTGCCAGCAGCGGGGCTCCTTACAATGAGCAGTTCTTC.

The V gene is TRBV6-1, the J gene TRBJ2-1; the match to TRBD2 covers 7 bases. Germline V gene lookup returns CDR1 MNHNS and CDR2 SASEGT. This CDR3 comprises 17 residues. The junction had 9 bases not matched to a gene; V was cut back by 2 bases and J by 2 bases. The CDR3 region is CASSELPSGLTYNEQFF. In DNA form, the CDR3 reads TGTGCCAGCAGTGAATTGCCTAGCGGATTAACCTACAATGAGCAGTTCTTC.

There are a few counts of this clone. V usage is TRBV10-1 and J usage is TRBJ2-2; D uncertain. The CDR3 extends over 14 amino acids. Trimming cost V 5 bases and J 4 bases, with 11 bases left between them. Germline assignment: CDR1 WNHNN and CDR2 SYGVQD (reference sequence). The DNA of the CDR3 is TGCGCCAGCAGTCCTAACAGCCCCACCGGGGAGCTGTTTTTT. This gives the protein CASSPNSPTGELFF.

Here the CDR3 reads CASSPQGQGVSPLHF. The CDR3 bases are TGTGCCAGCAGTCCACAGGGACAGGGGGTTTCACCCCTCCACTTT. The V and J genes are TRBV6-5 and TRBJ1-6, with 11 bases that match TRBD1. CDR3 size: 15 residues. Unmatched junction bases numbered 6, after V lost 5 bases and J lost 9 bases. Germline CDR1 MNHEY, CDR2 SVGAGI.